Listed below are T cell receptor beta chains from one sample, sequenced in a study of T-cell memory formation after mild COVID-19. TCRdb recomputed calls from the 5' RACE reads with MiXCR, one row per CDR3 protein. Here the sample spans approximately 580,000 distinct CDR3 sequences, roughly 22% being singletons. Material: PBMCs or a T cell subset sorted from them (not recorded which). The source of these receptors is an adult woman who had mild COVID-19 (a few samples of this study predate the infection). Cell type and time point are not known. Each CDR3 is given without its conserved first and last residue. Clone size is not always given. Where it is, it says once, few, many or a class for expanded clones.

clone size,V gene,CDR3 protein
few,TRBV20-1,SARASRLAVTGELF
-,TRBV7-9,ASSQAWVLGGGGYT
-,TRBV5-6,ASSLAGTASNYGYT
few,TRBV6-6,ASSPWDRGTLWEF
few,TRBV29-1,SAGVGGNTGELF
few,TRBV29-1,SVEGVPMF
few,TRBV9,ASSHNKDSEAF
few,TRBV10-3,AISEAGDNQPQH
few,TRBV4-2,ASSQGTSLGRQETQY
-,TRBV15,ATSRDAWTEAF
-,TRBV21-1,ASSKDPGQGLADTQY
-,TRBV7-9,ASSFSTRKYEQY
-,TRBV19,ASSAGGLGAYEQY
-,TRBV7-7,ASSLQGSIRGQWSYT
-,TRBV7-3,ASSSAGTTGDTQY
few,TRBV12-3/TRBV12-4,ASSFMAVSYNEQF
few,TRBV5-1,ASSPRQDTGELF
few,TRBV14,ASSQEGGDSYNEQF
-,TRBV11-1,ASSPVGRGVYGEQF
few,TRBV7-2,ASSLELHSQETQY
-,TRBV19,ASKGGGGSYEQY
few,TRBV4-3,ASSQDEGAGYNSPLH
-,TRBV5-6,ASSPHRNGDTQY
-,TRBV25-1,ASSPAGTASEAF
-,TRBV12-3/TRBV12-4,ASSPRGTLYYEQY
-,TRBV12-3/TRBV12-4,ASSFSWAGELF
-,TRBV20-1,SAGRPNTEAF
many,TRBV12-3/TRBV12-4,ASSFGTGNYGYT
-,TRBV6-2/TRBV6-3,ASSRLAGVVPYEQY
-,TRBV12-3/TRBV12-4,ASSLAVGQGGTEAF
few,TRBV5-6,ASSLYRRLTGEQY
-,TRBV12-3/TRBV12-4,ASSLGRLGTGPYGYT
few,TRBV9,ASSNLRNTEAF
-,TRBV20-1,SARDTSRRYNEQF
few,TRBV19,ASSMGYTGELF
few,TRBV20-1,SARDRVAGSARWAF
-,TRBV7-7,ASSLRLAGGRNTGELF
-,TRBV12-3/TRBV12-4,ASSPGGASGELF
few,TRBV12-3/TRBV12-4,ASSPGVTFSYEQY
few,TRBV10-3,AISESSGQGANEQY
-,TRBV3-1,ASSRLHVHEQY
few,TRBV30,ACLTSGRGRSYEQY